This TCR beta chain was found in a study of blood T cell repertoires in COVID-19. Study-wide context: COVID-19 samples, acute and convalescent, were from the United States, Italy and Spain.

Generated by immunoSEQ multiplex PCR, the TCRdb table keeps only in-frame clones and is missing some. The table shows tens of thousands of clones, with around 89% occurring only once. From germline, CDR1 is SGDLS and CDR2 YYNGEE. V lost 0 bases to trimming and J lost 0 bases, with 12 bases between them. The CDR3 loop spans 16 amino acids. The sample comprised peripheral blood. This chain joins TRBV9 and TRBJ1-1, with no clear D. The origin of this receptor is a man in his fifties or sixties with active COVID-19. For the CDR3, the DNA is TGTGCCAGCAGCGTAGCCGCCGCAGGTGTGAACACTGAAGCTTTCTTT. This gives the protein CASSVAAAGVNTEAFF. Supplemented by reference TRBV9 and TRBJ1-1, the full variable domain reads DSGVTQTPKHLITATGQRVTLRCSPRSGDLSVYWYQQSLDQGLQFLIQYYNGEERAKGNILERFSAQQFPDLHSELNLSSLELGDSALYFCASSVAAAGVNTEAFFGQGTRLTVV.